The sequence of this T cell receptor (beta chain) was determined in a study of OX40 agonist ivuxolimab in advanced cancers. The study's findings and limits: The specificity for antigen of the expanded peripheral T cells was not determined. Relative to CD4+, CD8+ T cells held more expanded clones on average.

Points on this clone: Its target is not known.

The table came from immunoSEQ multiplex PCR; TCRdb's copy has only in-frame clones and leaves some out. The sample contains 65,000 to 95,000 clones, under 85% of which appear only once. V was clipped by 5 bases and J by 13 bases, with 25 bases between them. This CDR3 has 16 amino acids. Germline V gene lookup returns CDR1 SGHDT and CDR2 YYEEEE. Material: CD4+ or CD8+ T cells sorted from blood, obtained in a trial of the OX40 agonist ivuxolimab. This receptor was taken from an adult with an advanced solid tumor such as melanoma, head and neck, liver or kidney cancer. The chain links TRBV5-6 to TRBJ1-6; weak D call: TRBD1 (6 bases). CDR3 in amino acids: CASSPTGTRRASPLHF. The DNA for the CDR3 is TGTGCCAGCAGTCCGACGGGGACAAGACGAGCTTCGCCCCTCCACTTT.